These T cell receptor beta chains were read from a single sample in a study of cytomegalovirus exposure and HLA in healthy donors. Clones were read by immunoSEQ multiplex PCR, and TCRdb kept only the in-frame ones, dropping some. The sample carries fewer than 200,000 clones, around 87% recorded once. The material sequenced was PBMCs. These receptors were obtained from a woman aged 30 to 39 in good health and CMV-seronegative. CDR3s include the opening cysteine and the closing phenylalanine or tryptophan. The order of the fields is D gene, J gene, clone size, V gene, CDR3 DNA, CDR3 protein. D genes are given only for firm matches. Size values are once, few and many counts, or a class for expanded clones, and some rows have none.

D gene: -; J gene: TRBJ2-3; clone size: -; V gene: TRBV23-1; CDR3 DNA: TGCGCCAGCAGTCAATCGGAGATCGCTAGCACAGATACGCAGTATTTT; CDR3 protein: CASSQSEIASTDTQYF
D gene: TRBD1; J gene: TRBJ1-6; clone size: -; V gene: TRBV27; CDR3 DNA: TGTGCCAGCAGCCCAACGACAGGGTCAGGTTCACCCCTCCACTTT; CDR3 protein: CASSPTTGSGSPLHF
D gene: -; J gene: TRBJ1-2; clone size: -; V gene: TRBV6-5; CDR3 DNA: TGTGCCAGCTACCGGATGCAGGGGAATAACTATGGCTACACCTTC; CDR3 protein: CASYRMQGNNYGYTF
D gene: TRBD2; J gene: TRBJ2-3; clone size: -; V gene: TRBV6-1; CDR3 DNA: TGTGCCAGCGCCACTAGCGATAGCACAGATACGCAGTATTTT; CDR3 protein: CASATSDSTDTQYF
D gene: -; J gene: TRBJ1-2; clone size: once; V gene: TRBV7-9; CDR3 DNA: TGTGCCAGCAGCCCCGAGTCCGGGTACTTAAACTATGGCTACACCTTC; CDR3 protein: CASSPESGYLNYGYTF
D gene: TRBD2; J gene: TRBJ2-3; clone size: -; V gene: TRBV2; CDR3 DNA: TGTGCCAGCAGTGAAGTATCTGCTAGCGGAAGCACAGATACGCAGTATTTT; CDR3 protein: CASSEVSASGSTDTQYF
D gene: -; J gene: TRBJ2-7; clone size: -; V gene: TRBV5-6; CDR3 DNA: TGTGCCAGCAGCCACTCCTACGAGCAGTACTTC; CDR3 protein: CASSHSYEQYF
D gene: TRBD1; J gene: TRBJ1-4; clone size: once; V gene: TRBV11-2; CDR3 DNA: TGTGCCAGCAGCCCCGGGGACAGGCTTAATGAAAAACTGTTTTTT; CDR3 protein: CASSPGDRLNEKLFF
D gene: TRBD2; J gene: TRBJ2-3; clone size: -; V gene: TRBV4-2; CDR3 DNA: TGTGCCAGCAGCCAAGATCGGGCTAGCGGGGGGCAGAGAGATACGCAGTATTTT; CDR3 protein: CASSQDRASGGQRDTQYF
D gene: TRBD2; J gene: TRBJ2-1; clone size: -; V gene: TRBV6-1; CDR3 DNA: TGTGCCAGCAGTGAAGTAGGCGGGGGGAGCGCCTACAATGAGCAGTTCTTC; CDR3 protein: CASSEVGGGSAYNEQFF
D gene: TRBD2; J gene: TRBJ2-7; clone size: -; V gene: TRBV15; CDR3 DNA: TGTGCCACCAGCAGAGAGAGACTAGCGGGGGGGCCAGGGCAGTACTTC; CDR3 protein: CATSRERLAGGPGQYF
D gene: TRBD2; J gene: TRBJ2-5; clone size: -; V gene: TRBV2; CDR3 DNA: TGTGCCAGCAGTGAGACTAGCGGGGGGATTTCGAGGGTGACCCAGTACTTC; CDR3 protein: CASSETSGGISRVTQYF
D gene: -; J gene: TRBJ2-7; clone size: few; V gene: TRBV27; CDR3 DNA: TGTGCCAGCAGCCCCAGACAGGGAGGATCCTACGAGCAGTACTTC; CDR3 protein: CASSPRQGGSYEQYF
D gene: TRBD1; J gene: TRBJ1-4; clone size: -; V gene: TRBV4-3; CDR3 DNA: TGCGCCAGCAGCCAAGTGTTTTTTTCAGGGGGCCGGGAAAAACTGTTTTTT; CDR3 protein: CASSQVFFSGGREKLFF
D gene: -; J gene: TRBJ2-3; clone size: -; V gene: TRBV5-4; CDR3 DNA: TGTGCCAGCAGCCCTACCCAGGGAACCACAGATACGCAGTATTTT; CDR3 protein: CASSPTQGTTDTQYF
D gene: TRBD1; J gene: TRBJ1-1; clone size: -; V gene: TRBV4-1; CDR3 DNA: TGCGCCAGCAGTCTCGGGGCCCAGGGGGCTGAAGCTTTCTTT; CDR3 protein: CASSLGAQGAEAFF
D gene: -; J gene: TRBJ1-5; clone size: -; V gene: TRBV7-2; CDR3 DNA: TGTGCCAGCAGTCCAGTAGGGGTTGGCAATCAGCCCCAGCATTTT; CDR3 protein: CASSPVGVGNQPQHF
D gene: -; J gene: TRBJ1-2; clone size: -; V gene: TRBV27; CDR3 DNA: TGTGCCAGCAGTTTATCGGGGGGACTTCCGGATGGCTACACCTTC; CDR3 protein: CASSLSGGLPDGYTF
D gene: TRBD1; J gene: TRBJ1-4; clone size: -; V gene: TRBV25-1; CDR3 DNA: TGTGCCAGCAGTCGGGGGGACAGGGGAGCGATGTTTGAAAAACTGTTTTTT; CDR3 protein: CASSRGDRGAMFEKLFF
D gene: -; J gene: TRBJ1-2; clone size: -; V gene: TRBV9; CDR3 DNA: TGTGCCAGCAGCGTAGCTTGGGGCGGTAATGGCTACACCTTC; CDR3 protein: CASSVAWGGNGYTF
D gene: -; J gene: TRBJ1-2; clone size: -; V gene: TRBV14; CDR3 DNA: TGTGCCAGCAGCCGGTTAGGGGGGGACTATGGCTACACCTTC; CDR3 protein: CASSRLGGDYGYTF
D gene: -; J gene: TRBJ1-2; clone size: few; V gene: TRBV19; CDR3 DNA: TGTGCCAGTAGTACCCAGCTGGGACAACCTAACTATGGCTACACCTTC; CDR3 protein: CASSTQLGQPNYGYTF
D gene: -; J gene: TRBJ2-1; clone size: -; V gene: TRBV5-1; CDR3 DNA: TGCGCCAGCTCCCCCCCGGGAGCATCCTACAATGAGCAGTTCTTC; CDR3 protein: CASSPPGASYNEQFF
D gene: TRBD2; J gene: TRBJ2-3; clone size: -; V gene: TRBV4-2; CDR3 DNA: TGTGCCAGCAGCCAAGATAGGGCCGGGGGGGATCCCACAGATACGCAGTATTTT; CDR3 protein: CASSQDRAGGDPTDTQYF
D gene: TRBD2; J gene: TRBJ2-3; clone size: -; V gene: TRBV7-9; CDR3 DNA: TGTGCCAGCAGCACCTGGCGGGGGGGCTTTGTGGATACGCAGTATTTT; CDR3 protein: CASSTWRGGFVDTQYF
D gene: -; J gene: TRBJ2-5; clone size: -; V gene: TRBV7-7; CDR3 DNA: TGTGCCAGCAGCAAAACTAGAGTGGGGACCCAGTACTTC; CDR3 protein: CASSKTRVGTQYF
D gene: TRBD1; J gene: TRBJ1-4; clone size: once; V gene: TRBV7-8; CDR3 DNA: TGTGCCAGCAGCTTAGGAACAGGGGTTGAGGAAAAACTGTTTTTT; CDR3 protein: CASSLGTGVEEKLFF
D gene: -; J gene: TRBJ2-6; clone size: -; V gene: TRBV27; CDR3 DNA: TGTGCCAGCAGCCAGGGGTTTGCTGGGGCCAACGTCCTGACTTTC; CDR3 protein: CASSQGFAGANVLTF
D gene: -; J gene: TRBJ2-7; clone size: -; V gene: TRBV30; CDR3 DNA: TGTGCCTGGAGTTCGACGACAGTGACTCTACACGAGCAGTACTTC; CDR3 protein: CAWSSTTVTLHEQYF
D gene: -; J gene: TRBJ2-4; clone size: -; V gene: TRBV5-6; CDR3 DNA: TGTGCCAGCAGTGACTGGGACACCCCGTGGGAAGCCAAAAACATTCAGTACTTC; CDR3 protein: CASSDWDTPWEAKNIQYF
D gene: TRBD2; J gene: TRBJ2-1; clone size: once; V gene: TRBV11-3; CDR3 DNA: TGTGCCAGCAGCTTAGCCCTAGCGGGGGTTCATAATGAGCAGTTCTTC; CDR3 protein: CASSLALAGVHNEQFF
D gene: -; J gene: TRBJ2-1; clone size: -; V gene: TRBV5-1; CDR3 DNA: TGCGCCAGCAGCTTGGCCCCCCTGAATGAGCAGTTCTTC; CDR3 protein: CASSLAPLNEQFF
D gene: -; J gene: TRBJ1-1; clone size: -; V gene: TRBV6-6; CDR3 DNA: TGTGCCAGCAGTCGACGGGGAGACACTGAAGCTTTCTTT; CDR3 protein: CASSRRGDTEAFF
D gene: TRBD1; J gene: TRBJ1-5; clone size: -; V gene: TRBV27; CDR3 DNA: TGTGCCAGCAATTGGGTGGGACAGGAGGAGAATCAGCCCCAGCATTTT; CDR3 protein: CASNWVGQEENQPQHF
D gene: -; J gene: TRBJ1-6; clone size: -; V gene: TRBV21-1; CDR3 DNA: TGTGCCAGCAGCAAGAAAGACAGGCTGTATAATTCACCCCTCCACTTT; CDR3 protein: CASSKKDRLYNSPLHF
D gene: TRBD1; J gene: TRBJ1-1; clone size: -; V gene: TRBV10-2; CDR3 DNA: TGCGCCAGTTCAAATCAGGGGGGAACTGAAGCTTTCTTT; CDR3 protein: CASSNQGGTEAFF
D gene: TRBD1; J gene: TRBJ1-2; clone size: -; V gene: TRBV29-1; CDR3 DNA: TGCAGCGTTGAGAGATACTACCGGGACAGGGGGTTAGGCTACACCTTC; CDR3 protein: CSVERYYRDRGLGYTF